Listed here are 32 T cell receptor beta chains from one sample, sequenced in a study of blood T cell repertoires in COVID-19. Clones were sequenced by immunoSEQ multiplex PCR, and TCRdb holds only the in-frame ones, with some missing. The top ten hold 2% to 2.5% of the sample, which has around 300,000 clones, about 89% seen once. Sequencing was performed on peripheral blood. The receptors shown here come from a man in his forties or fifties with acute or convalescent COVID-19.

The V call is TRBV12-3 or TRBV12-4, the J call TRBJ1-2; D unclear. This CDR3 spans 12 amino acids. Between the trimmed V and J ends, which lost 6 bases and 1 base, there was a span of 6 bases. CDR3 DNA sequence: TGTGCCAGCAGGGAGCTTAACTATGGCTACACCTTC. This gives the protein CASRELNYGYTF.

This chain connects TRBV19 to TRBJ1-2, with a weak D call TRBD1 (5 bases). V shed 3 bases and J shed 8 bases, with 13 bases lying between them. Looked up from germline, CDR1 is LNHDA and CDR2 is SQIVND (reference sequence). The CDR3 is 13 residues long. This CDR3 is CASSISGYEGYTF. DNA of the CDR3: TGTGCCAGTAGTATTTCAGGGTATGAAGGCTACACCTTC.

The table lists this clone with a count of one. The V gene is TRBV2, the J gene TRBJ2-3, with TRBD1 identical over 8 bases. In germline, CDR1 is SNHLY, CDR2 FYNNEI. The CDR3 covers 17 residues. J lost 4 bases, V lost 3 bases, and 12 bases had no gene match. The CDR3 DNA sequence: TGTGCCAGCAGTGACCACGGACAGGGAATGGGGGCAGATACGCAGTATTTT. Residues: CASSDHGQGMGADTQYF.

This chain joins TRBV12-5 and TRBJ2-3, with 8 nucleotides matching TRBD2. CDR3 length equals 16 residues. From germline, CDR1 is LGHNT and CDR2 FRNRAP. V was pared by 5 bases and J by 0 bases, with 7 bases of the junction left unmatched. DNA of the CDR3: TGTGCTAGTGGTCCCGGGTTAGCGGGGAGCACAGATACGCAGTATTTT. It is translated as CASGPGLAGSTDTQYF.

The chain joins TRBV21-1 to TRBJ2-2; TRBD1 is the table's D call, not checked against the DNA. TRBV21-1 is classified as a pseudogene. The CDR3 totals 17 residues. The CDR3 spells CASSKNRPKMNTGELFF. Here the CDR3 DNA reads TGTGCCAGCAGCAAAAACAGGCCGAAAATGAACACCGGGGAGCTGTTTTTT.

The chain's CDR3 is CAWRVTGGKETQYF. The DNA of the CDR3 is TGTGCCTGGAGAGTGACAGGGGGCAAAGAGACCCAGTACTTC. The rearrangement uses TRBV30 and TRBJ2-5, with 10 bases fitting TRBD1. The ends lost 3 bases at V and 3 bases at J; junction bases unmatched: 4. The germline CDR1 and CDR2 sequences are GTSNPN and SVGIG (reference sequence). The CDR3 is 14 residues long.

The V and J genes are TRBV5-4 and TRBJ2-5, with D possibly being TRBD1 (5 bases). V lost 0 bases, J lost 5 bases, and 5 bases lay in between. Germline V gene data show CDR1 as SGHNT and CDR2 as YYREEE (reference sequence). The CDR3 consists of 12 residues. CDR3 sequence reads: CASSLEGETQYF. CDR3 sequence (DNA): TGTGCCAGCAGCTTGGAGGGGGAGACCCAGTACTTC.

The rearrangement joins TRBV7-2 to TRBJ2-1; D not certain. The CDR3 has 15 amino acids. The germline V and J ends were trimmed by 3 bases and 0 bases, with 9 bases remaining between them. CDR1 is SGHTA, CDR2 FQGNSA, per germline. CDR3 loop: CASSFMTPSYNEQFF. The CDR3 nucleotides read TGTGCCAGCAGCTTTATGACTCCCTCCTACAATGAGCAGTTCTTC.

Points on this clone: This specimen includes other DNA sequences encoding the same CDR3. The chain has TRBV18 and TRBJ1-5; 9 nucleotides line up with TRBD1. The germline CDR1 and CDR2 sequences are KGHSH and LQKENI. This CDR3 is 14 amino acids long. V was clipped by 3 bases and J by 4 bases; unmatched bases: 1. The CDR3 reads CASSPGQGNQPQHF. DNA for the CDR3: TGTGCCAGCTCACCGGGACAGGGTAATCAGCCCCAGCATTTT.

The chain is built from TRBV27 and TRBJ1-2; no firm D call. V shed 6 bases and J shed 4 bases, with 12 bases lying between them. Per the germline V gene, CDR1 is MNHEY and CDR2 is SMNVEV (reference sequence). This CDR3 spans 13 amino acids. This CDR3 reads CASRPLGSYGYTF. For the CDR3, the DNA is TGTGCCAGCAGGCCCTTGGGGAGCTATGGCTACACCTTC.

V usage is TRBV5-1 and J usage is TRBJ2-3; maybe TRBD1 (6 bases). The ends were cut back, 0 bases at V and 3 bases at J, with 23 bases in the middle. CDR3 size: 19 residues. Germline assignment: CDR1 SGHRS and CDR2 YFSETQ. The CDR3 reads CASSLAWSRRRGVTDTQYF. The CDR3 DNA sequence: TGCGCCAGCAGCTTGGCGTGGTCGAGGCGCAGGGGCGTGACAGATACGCAGTATTTT.

The V call is TRBV5-6, the J call TRBJ2-3; D call uncertain. The V gene lost 1 base and the J gene lost 4 bases, with 7 bases spanning the gap. Germline V gives CDR1 SGHDT, CDR2 YYEEEE. The CDR3 runs 13 residues. CDR3 sequence reads: CASSLNSADTQYF. The CDR3 DNA reads as TGTGCCAGCAGCTTGAATTCAGCAGATACGCAGTATTTT.

CDR3 region: CATSRDTGVGSPLHF. The CDR3 DNA sequence: TGTGCCACCAGCAGAGATACAGGGGTAGGTTCACCCCTCCACTTT. The rearrangement uses TRBV15 and TRBJ1-6, with 7 bases that match TRBD1. The J segment lost 9 bases and the V segment lost 0 bases, leaving 5 bases of the junction unmatched. The CDR3 runs 15 residues. The germline V gene has CDR1 LNHNV and CDR2 YYDKDF (reference sequence).

V is TRBV7-2 and J is TRBJ2-7; D may be TRBD1 (5 bases). The ends were cut back, 5 bases at V and 2 bases at J, with 16 bases in the middle. The germline gives CDR1 SGHTA, CDR2 FQGNSA. The CDR3 totals 15 residues. The CDR3 protein is CASSHRQFLTYEQYF. The CDR3 DNA is TGTGCCAGCAGCCATAGACAGTTCTTAACCTACGAGCAGTACTTC.

V is TRBV14 and J is TRBJ1-1; D not resolved. V dropped 0 bases and J dropped 1 base, with 9 bases sitting between them. CDR1 SGHDN and CDR2 FVKESK come from the germline V gene. The CDR3 is 15 residues long. The CDR3 DNA sequence: TGTGCCAGCAGCCAAGATGGGCAGAGGAACACTGAAGCTTTCTTT. Translation gives CASSQDGQRNTEAFF.

The gene calls are TRBV14 and TRBJ2-5, with 10 bases that match TRBD1. Germline CDR1 and CDR2: SGHDN and FVKESK. This CDR3 spans 15 amino acids. Unmatched junction bases numbered 8, after V lost 1 base and J lost 9 bases. In DNA form, the CDR3 reads TGTGCCAGCAGCCAAGGAACCGGGACAGGGGAGGCCCAGTACTTC. Translation gives CASSQGTGTGEAQYF.

The chain links TRBV10-1 to TRBJ2-5; TRBD2 aligns across 7 bases. Germline lookup yields CDR1 WNHNN and CDR2 SYGVQD (reference sequence). The V gene end was trimmed by 4 bases and the J gene end by 6 bases; junction bases not matched to a gene: 5. The CDR3 consists of 13 residues. The CDR3, as DNA: TGCGCCAGCAGTGTAACTAGCGACCAGACCCAGTACTTC. Encoded protein: CASSVTSDQTQYF.

The rearrangement links TRBV10-3 to TRBJ1-6; 8 nucleotides align to TRBD1. Trimming removed 2 bases from V and 6 bases from J; junction bases left unmatched: 3. Germline V gene data show CDR1 as ENHRY and CDR2 as SYGVKD. The CDR3 covers 15 residues. The CDR3 here is CAISEEGQGNSPLHF. CDR3 coding DNA: TGTGCCATCAGTGAGGAAGGACAGGGTAATTCACCCCTCCACTTT.

The rearrangement links TRBV13 to TRBJ2-1, with a possible D match to TRBD2 (6 bases). The CDR3 is 15 residues long. The germline gives CDR1 PRHDT, CDR2 FYEKMQ (reference sequence). Trimming removed 3 bases at V and 1 base at J, with 10 bases between. This CDR3 is CASSFGGVSYNEQFF. In DNA form, the CDR3 reads TGTGCCAGCAGCTTCGGCGGGGTGTCCTACAATGAGCAGTTCTTC. Full variable domain (outside the CDR3, taken from reference TRBV13 and TRBJ2-1): AAGVIQSPRHLIKEKRETATLKCYPIPRHDTVYWYQQGPGQDPQFLISFYEKMQSDKGSIPDRFSAQQFSDYHSELNMSSLELGDSALYFCASSFGGVSYNEQFFGPGTRLTVL.

This chain connects TRBV3-1 (or the pseudogene TRBV3-2) to TRBJ2-5; D possibly corresponds to TRBD2 (6 bases). With 8 bases removed from V and 5 bases from J, the gap between germline ends came to 12 bases. Germline CDR1 LGHDT, CDR2 YNNKEL (reference sequence). The length of the CDR3 is 12 residues. The CDR3 DNA reads TGTGCCAGCGTGGGAGGCGGGGAGACCCAGTACTTC. Translating gives CASVGGGETQYF.

This clone was observed a handful of times. The chain uses TRBV4-1 and TRBJ1-2; tentatively, D is TRBD1 (6 bases). The V end lost 0 bases, the J end lost 0 bases, and 8 bases lay between the germline ends. The germline V gene has CDR1 MGHRA and CDR2 YSYEKL. This CDR3 comprises 15 residues. In DNA, the CDR3 is TGCGCCAGCAGCCAAGATGGGACAACTAACTATGGCTACACCTTC. Residues: CASSQDGTTNYGYTF.

The chain couples TRBV6-5 to TRBJ2-7; D may be TRBD2 (5 bases). Looked up from germline, CDR1 is MNHEY and CDR2 is SVGAGI. The germline V and J ends were trimmed by 10 bases and 2 bases, with 12 bases remaining between them. The CDR3 is made up of 12 amino acids. This CDR3 reads CATDDGAYEQYF. CDR3 DNA: TGTGCCACCGACGACGGGGCCTACGAGCAGTACTTC.

The V gene is TRBV24-1, the J gene TRBJ1-3, with a possible D match to TRBD1 (5 bases). The germline V gene encodes CDR1 KGHDR and CDR2 SFDVKD. CDR3 length: 13 residues. Trimming removed 3 bases at V and 4 bases at J, with 6 bases between. The DNA of the CDR3 is TGTGCCACCAGTGATCGACAGGGAAACACCATATATTTT. As protein: CATSDRQGNTIYF.

J is TRBJ2-1 and V is TRBV11-3; 11 bases align to TRBD1. The V and J ends lost 4 bases and 4 bases, in that order; junction bases with no gene match: 3. CDR1 SGHNT and CDR2 YENEEA come from the germline V gene. CDR3 length: 15 amino acids. The CDR3 bases are TGTGCCAGCAGCTCCGGGACAGGGGGATACAATGAGCAGTTCTTC. Amino acid sequence: CASSSGTGGYNEQFF.

The chain uses TRBV7-9 and TRBJ2-1, with 7 bases fitting TRBD1. The CDR3 length is 14 residues. J gave up 6 bases and V 5 bases, and 7 bases lay outside the gene matches. CDR1 and CDR2 (germline): SEHNR, FQNEAQ (reference sequence). The CDR3 DNA reads as TGTGCCAGCAGCCTACTACGGACAGGCAATGAGCAGTTCTTC. This codes for CASSLLRTGNEQFF.

The rearrangement uses TRBV12-3 or TRBV12-4 and TRBJ2-3; no clear D gene. Deletions cut 5 bases from V and 7 bases from J, with 7 bases between. The CDR3 runs to 11 residues. The CDR3 is CASSPQYTQYF. The CDR3 region has the DNA TGTGCCAGCAGTCCCCAATATACGCAGTATTTT.

The V call is TRBV2, the J call TRBJ1-1, with TRBD1 identical over 9 bases. The ends lost 10 bases at V and 1 base at J; junction bases unmatched: 4. Germline lookup yields CDR1 SNHLY and CDR2 FYNNEI. The CDR3 length is 13 residues. Here the CDR3 reads CANRGLGNTEAFF. Written as DNA, the CDR3 is TGTGCCAACAGGGGGCTAGGGAACACTGAAGCTTTCTTT.

The chain employs TRBV5-1 and TRBJ2-2; 9 bases agree with TRBD1. CDR3 length: 17 residues. V lost 2 bases and J lost 4; bases outside the gene matches: 9. Germline V gene lookup returns CDR1 SGHRS and CDR2 YFSETQ. The CDR3 here is CASSLSAGTGITGELFF. CDR3 coding DNA: TGCGCCAGCAGCTTATCCGCCGGGACAGGGATCACCGGGGAGCTGTTTTTT.

J is TRBJ2-5 and V is TRBV6-5; possibly TRBD1 for D (6 bases). CDR1 and CDR2 (germline): MNHEY, SVGAGI. This CDR3 has 13 residues. V dropped 6 bases and J dropped 4 bases, with 12 bases sitting between them. DNA for the CDR3: TGTGCCAGCAGCCCGTACAGGGTAGAGACCCAGTACTTC. Its translation: CASSPYRVETQYF.

The chain links TRBV7-2 to TRBJ1-2, with D possibly being TRBD1 (6 bases). Trimming cost V 4 bases and J 2 bases, with 8 bases left between them. Germline CDR1 reads SGHTA; CDR2 reads FQGNSA. The CDR3 contains 13 residues. This CDR3 reads CASSSGQNYGYTF. The CDR3 DNA reads as TGTGCCAGCAGCTCCGGACAGAACTATGGCTACACCTTC.

The rearrangement joins TRBV12-3 or TRBV12-4 to TRBJ1-4; D ambiguous. Deletions cut 7 bases from V and 0 bases from J, with 6 bases between. The CDR3 is made up of 13 amino acids. CDR3 sequence (DNA): TGTGCCAGCAAGAGAACAACTAATGAAAAACTGTTTTTT. This encodes CASKRTTNEKLFF.

This clone was counted only a few times. The chain links TRBV2 to TRBJ1-1; 7 bases fit TRBD1. CDR1 is SNHLY, CDR2 FYNNEI, per germline. There are 13 residues in the CDR3. V was clipped by 4 bases and J by 5 bases; unmatched bases: 4. DNA for the CDR3: TGTGCCAGCAGTGTCCACAGGGGAACTGAAGCTTTCTTT. Amino acid sequence: CASSVHRGTEAFF.